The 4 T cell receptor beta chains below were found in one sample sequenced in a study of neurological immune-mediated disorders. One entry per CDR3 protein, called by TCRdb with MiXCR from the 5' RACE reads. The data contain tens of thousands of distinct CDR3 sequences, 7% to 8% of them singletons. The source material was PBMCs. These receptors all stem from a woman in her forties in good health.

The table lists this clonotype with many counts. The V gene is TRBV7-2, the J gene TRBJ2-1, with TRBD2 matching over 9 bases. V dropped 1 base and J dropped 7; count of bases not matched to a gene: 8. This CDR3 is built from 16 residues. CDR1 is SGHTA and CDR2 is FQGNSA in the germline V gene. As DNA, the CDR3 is TGTGCCAGCAGCTTAGTCCCGACTAGCGGATCGAATGAGCAGTTCTTC. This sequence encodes CASSLVPTSGSNEQFF. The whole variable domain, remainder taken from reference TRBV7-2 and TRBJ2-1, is GAGVSQSPSNKVTEKGKDVELRCDPISGHTALYWYRQSLGQGLEFLIYFQGNSAPDKSGLPSDRFSAERTGGSVSTLTIQRTQQEDSAVYLCASSLVPTSGSNEQFFGPGTRLTVL.

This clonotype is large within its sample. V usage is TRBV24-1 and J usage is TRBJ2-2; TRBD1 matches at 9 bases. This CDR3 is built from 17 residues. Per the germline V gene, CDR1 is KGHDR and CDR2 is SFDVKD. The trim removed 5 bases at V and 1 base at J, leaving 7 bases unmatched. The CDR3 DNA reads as TGTGCCACCAGTGCCGTTCCGGGACAGGGGAACACCGGGGAGCTGTTTTTT. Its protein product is CATSAVPGQGNTGELFF.

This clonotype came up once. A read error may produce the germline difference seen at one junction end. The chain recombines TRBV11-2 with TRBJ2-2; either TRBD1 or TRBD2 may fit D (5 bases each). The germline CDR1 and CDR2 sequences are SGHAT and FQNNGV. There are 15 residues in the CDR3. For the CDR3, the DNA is TGTGCCAGCAGCTTAGAAGTTCTGGGGACCGGGGAGCCGTTTTTT. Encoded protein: CASSLEVLGTGEPFF.

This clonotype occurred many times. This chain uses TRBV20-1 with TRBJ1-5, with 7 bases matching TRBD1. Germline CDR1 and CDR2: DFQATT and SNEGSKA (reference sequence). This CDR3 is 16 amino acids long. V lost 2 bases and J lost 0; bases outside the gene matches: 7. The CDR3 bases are TGCAGTGCTAGAAATAGGGGGCTAGGTAGCAATCAGCCCCAGCATTTT. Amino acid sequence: CSARNRGLGSNQPQHF.